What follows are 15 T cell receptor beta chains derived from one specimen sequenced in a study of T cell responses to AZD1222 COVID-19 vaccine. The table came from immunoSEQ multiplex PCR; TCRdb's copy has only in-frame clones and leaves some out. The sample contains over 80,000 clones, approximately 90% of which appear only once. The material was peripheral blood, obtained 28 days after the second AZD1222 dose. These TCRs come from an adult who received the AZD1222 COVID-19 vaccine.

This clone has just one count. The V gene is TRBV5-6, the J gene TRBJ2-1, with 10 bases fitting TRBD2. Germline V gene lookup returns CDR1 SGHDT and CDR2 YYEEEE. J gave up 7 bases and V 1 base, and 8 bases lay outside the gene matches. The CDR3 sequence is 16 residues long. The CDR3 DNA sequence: TGTGCCAGCAGCTTGTATTCTAGCGGGAGTGGGAATGAGCAGTTCTTC. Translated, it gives CASSLYSSGSGNEQFF.

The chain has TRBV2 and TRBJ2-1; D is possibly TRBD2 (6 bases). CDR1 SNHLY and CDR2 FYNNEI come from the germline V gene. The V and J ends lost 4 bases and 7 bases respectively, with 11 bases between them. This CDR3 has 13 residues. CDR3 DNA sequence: TGTGCCAGCAGTGTGGAGGGTAGGAATGAGCAGTTCTTC. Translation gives CASSVEGRNEQFF.

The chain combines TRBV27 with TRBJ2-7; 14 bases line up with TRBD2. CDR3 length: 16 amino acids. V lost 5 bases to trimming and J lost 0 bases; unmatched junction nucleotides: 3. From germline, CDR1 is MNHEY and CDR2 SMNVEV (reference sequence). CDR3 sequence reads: CASSPGTSGSSYEQYF. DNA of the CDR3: TGTGCCAGCAGTCCGGGGACTAGCGGGAGCTCCTACGAGCAGTACTTC.

The CDR3 spells CASSLTGFNQPQHF. CDR3 in DNA: TGTGCCAGCAGCCTGACAGGGTTCAATCAGCCCCAGCATTTT. The chain couples TRBV2 to TRBJ1-5; 7 bases map to TRBD1. The J segment lost 3 bases and the V segment lost 6 bases, leaving 5 bases of the junction unmatched. This CDR3 is 14 amino acids long. Per the germline V gene, CDR1 is SNHLY and CDR2 is FYNNEI.

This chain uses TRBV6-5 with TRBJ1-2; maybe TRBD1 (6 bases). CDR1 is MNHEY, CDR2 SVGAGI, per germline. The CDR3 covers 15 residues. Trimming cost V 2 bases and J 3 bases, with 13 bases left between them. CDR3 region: CASSYGRGRDYGYTF. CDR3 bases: TGTGCCAGCAGTTACGGGCGGGGGCGCGACTATGGCTACACCTTC.

CDR3 bases: TGTGCCAGCGCCCAAACAAGCTCGGGAGGGGAAAAACTGTTTTTT. Translated, it gives CASAQTSSGGEKLFF. This rearrangement joins TRBV7-9 to TRBJ1-4; D remains ambiguous. CDR3 length: 15 amino acids. V gave up 8 bases and J gave up 8 bases, with 21 bases separating them. Germline V CDR1 and CDR2: SEHNR, FQNEAQ (reference sequence).

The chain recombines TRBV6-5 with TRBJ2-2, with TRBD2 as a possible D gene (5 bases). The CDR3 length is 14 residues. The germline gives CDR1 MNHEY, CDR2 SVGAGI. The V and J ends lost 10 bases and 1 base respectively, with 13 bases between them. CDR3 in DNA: TGTGCCACCTGGAGGCTAGAGAACACCGGGGAGCTGTTTTTT. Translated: CATWRLENTGELFF.

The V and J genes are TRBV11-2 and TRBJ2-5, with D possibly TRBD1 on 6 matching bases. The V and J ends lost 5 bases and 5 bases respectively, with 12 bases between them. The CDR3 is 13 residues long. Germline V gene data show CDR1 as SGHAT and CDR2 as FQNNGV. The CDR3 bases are TGTGCCAGCAGCCAAGGGGGTGGGGAGACCCAGTACTTC. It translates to CASSQGGGETQYF.

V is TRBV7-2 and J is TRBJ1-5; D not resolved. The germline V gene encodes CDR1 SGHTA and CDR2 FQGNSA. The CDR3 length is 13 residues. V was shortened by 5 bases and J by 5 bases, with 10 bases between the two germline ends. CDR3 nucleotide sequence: TGTGCCAGCAGCCCCACGGGCTATCAGCCCCAGCATTTT. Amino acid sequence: CASSPTGYQPQHF.

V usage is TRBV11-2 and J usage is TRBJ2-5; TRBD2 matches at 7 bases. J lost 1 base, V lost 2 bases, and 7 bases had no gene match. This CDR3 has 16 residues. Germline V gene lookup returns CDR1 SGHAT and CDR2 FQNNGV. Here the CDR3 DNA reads TGTGCCAGCAGCTTATCCCCGCTAGCGGTCCAAGAGACCCAGTACTTC. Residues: CASSLSPLAVQETQYF.

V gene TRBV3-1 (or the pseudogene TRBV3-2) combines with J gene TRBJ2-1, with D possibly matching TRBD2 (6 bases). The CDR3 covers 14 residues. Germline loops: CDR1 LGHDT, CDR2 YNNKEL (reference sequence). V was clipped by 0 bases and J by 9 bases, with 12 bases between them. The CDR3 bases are TGTGCCAGCAGCCAAGAAGGTAGCGGTAGTGAGCAGTTCTTC. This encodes CASSQEGSGSEQFF.

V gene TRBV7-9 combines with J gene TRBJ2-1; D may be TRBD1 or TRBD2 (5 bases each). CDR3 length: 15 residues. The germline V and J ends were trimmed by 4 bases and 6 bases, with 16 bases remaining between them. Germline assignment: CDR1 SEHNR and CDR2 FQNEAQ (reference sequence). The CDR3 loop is CASSWGKVDRNEQFF. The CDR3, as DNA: TGTGCCAGCAGCTGGGGGAAGGTGGATCGCAATGAGCAGTTCTTC.

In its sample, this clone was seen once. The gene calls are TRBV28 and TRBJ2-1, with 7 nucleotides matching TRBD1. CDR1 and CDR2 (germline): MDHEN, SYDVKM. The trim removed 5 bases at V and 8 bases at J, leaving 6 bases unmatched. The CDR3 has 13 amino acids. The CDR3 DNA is TGTGCCAGCAGTCGACAGGGTTCCGATGAGCAGTTCTTC. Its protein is CASSRQGSDEQFF.

The DNA of the CDR3 is TGTGCCAGCGCCGCAGGCGAAAAACTGTTTTTT. Residues: CASAAGEKLFF. J is TRBJ1-4 and V is TRBV27, with unresolved D. The V end was cut by 8 bases, the J end by 8 bases, with 9 bases between. The CDR3 has 11 residues. Germline V gives CDR1 MNHEY, CDR2 SMNVEV (reference sequence).

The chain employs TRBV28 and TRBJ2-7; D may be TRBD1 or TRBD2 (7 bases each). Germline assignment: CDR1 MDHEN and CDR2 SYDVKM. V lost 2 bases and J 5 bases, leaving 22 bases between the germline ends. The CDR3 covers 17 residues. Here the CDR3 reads CASSLGAGGLSTDEQYF. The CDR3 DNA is TGTGCCAGCAGTTTAGGGGCAGGGGGACTATCTACGGACGAGCAGTACTTC.